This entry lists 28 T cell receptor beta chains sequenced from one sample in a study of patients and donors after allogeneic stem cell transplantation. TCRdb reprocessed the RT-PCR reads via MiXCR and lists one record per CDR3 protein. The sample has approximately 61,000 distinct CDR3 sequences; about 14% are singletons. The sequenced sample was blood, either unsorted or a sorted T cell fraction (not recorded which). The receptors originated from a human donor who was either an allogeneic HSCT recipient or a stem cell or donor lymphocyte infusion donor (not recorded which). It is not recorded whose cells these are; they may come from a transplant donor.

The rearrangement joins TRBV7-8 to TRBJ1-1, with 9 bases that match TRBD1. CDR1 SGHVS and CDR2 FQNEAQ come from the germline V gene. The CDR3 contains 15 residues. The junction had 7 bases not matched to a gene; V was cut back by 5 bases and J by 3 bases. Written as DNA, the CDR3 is TGTGCCAGCAGCAAAGTAACAGGGGGCTACACTGAAGCTTTCTTT. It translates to CASSKVTGGYTEAFF.

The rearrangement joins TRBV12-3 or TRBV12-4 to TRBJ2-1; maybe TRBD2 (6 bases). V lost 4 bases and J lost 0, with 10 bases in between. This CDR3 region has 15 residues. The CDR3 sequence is CASSSLAASYNEQFF. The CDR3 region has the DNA TGTGCCAGCAGTTCATTAGCGGCCTCCTACAATGAGCAGTTCTTC.

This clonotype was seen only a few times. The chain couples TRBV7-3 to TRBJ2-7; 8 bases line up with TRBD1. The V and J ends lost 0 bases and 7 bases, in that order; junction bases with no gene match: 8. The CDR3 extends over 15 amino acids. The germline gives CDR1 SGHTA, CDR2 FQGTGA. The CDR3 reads CASSLTRTGSWEQYF. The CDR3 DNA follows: TGTGCCAGCAGCTTAACGAGGACAGGGTCCTGGGAGCAGTACTTC.

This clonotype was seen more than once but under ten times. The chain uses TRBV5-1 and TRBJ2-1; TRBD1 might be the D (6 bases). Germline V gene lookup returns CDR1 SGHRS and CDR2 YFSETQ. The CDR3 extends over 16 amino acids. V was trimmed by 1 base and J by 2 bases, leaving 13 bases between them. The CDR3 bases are TGCGCCAGCAGCTTGACCCCAGGGGACACCTACAATGAGCAGTTCTTC. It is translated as CASSLTPGDTYNEQFF.

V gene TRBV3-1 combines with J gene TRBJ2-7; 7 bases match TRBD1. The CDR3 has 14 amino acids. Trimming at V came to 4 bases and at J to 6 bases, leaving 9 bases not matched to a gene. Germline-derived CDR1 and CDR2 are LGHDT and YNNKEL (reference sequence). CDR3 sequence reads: CASSPQTGFGEQYF. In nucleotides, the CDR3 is TGTGCCAGCAGCCCACAGACAGGGTTCGGCGAGCAGTACTTC.

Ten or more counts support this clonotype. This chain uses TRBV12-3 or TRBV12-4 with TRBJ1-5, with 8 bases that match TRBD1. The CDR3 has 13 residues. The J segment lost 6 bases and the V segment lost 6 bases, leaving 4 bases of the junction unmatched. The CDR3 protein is CASSRTGPQPQHF. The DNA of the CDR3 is TGTGCCAGCAGCCGGACAGGGCCTCAGCCCCAGCATTTT.

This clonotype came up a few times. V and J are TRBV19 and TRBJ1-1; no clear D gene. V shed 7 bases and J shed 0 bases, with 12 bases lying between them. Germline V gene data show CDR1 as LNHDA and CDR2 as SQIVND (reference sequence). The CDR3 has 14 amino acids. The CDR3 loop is CASNIGILNTEAFF. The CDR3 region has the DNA TGTGCCAGTAACATAGGGATATTGAACACTGAAGCTTTCTTT.

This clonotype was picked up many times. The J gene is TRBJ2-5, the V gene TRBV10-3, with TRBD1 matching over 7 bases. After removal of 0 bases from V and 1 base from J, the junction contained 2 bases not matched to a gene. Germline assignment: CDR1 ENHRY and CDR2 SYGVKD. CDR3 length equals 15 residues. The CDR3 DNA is TGTGCCATCAGTGAGTCTCCAGGGGGCCAAGAGACCCAGTACTTC. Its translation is CAISESPGGQETQYF.

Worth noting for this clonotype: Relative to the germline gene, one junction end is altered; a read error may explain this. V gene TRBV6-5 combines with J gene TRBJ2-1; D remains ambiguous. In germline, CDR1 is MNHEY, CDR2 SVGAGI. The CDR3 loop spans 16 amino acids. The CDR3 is CASSHSLPLSYNEQFF. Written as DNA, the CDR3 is TGTGCCAGCAGTCACTCCCTGCCCCTCTCCTACAATGAGCAGTTCTTC.

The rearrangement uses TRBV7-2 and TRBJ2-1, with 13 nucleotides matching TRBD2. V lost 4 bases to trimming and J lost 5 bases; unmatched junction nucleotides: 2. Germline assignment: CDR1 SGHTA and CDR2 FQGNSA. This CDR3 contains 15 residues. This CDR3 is CASSYGLAGDNEQFF. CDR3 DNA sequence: TGTGCCAGCAGCTACGGACTAGCGGGGGACAATGAGCAGTTCTTC.

CDR3 region: CASSLGQGQYNEQFF. For the CDR3, the DNA is TGCGCCAGCAGCTTAGGACAGGGACAATACAATGAGCAGTTCTTC. The chain joins TRBV5-1 to TRBJ2-1; TRBD1 matches 8 bases. Germline trimming cut 2 bases from V and 4 bases from J; bases unmatched to any gene: 5. Per germline, CDR1 SGHRS and CDR2 YFSETQ. The CDR3 runs 15 residues.

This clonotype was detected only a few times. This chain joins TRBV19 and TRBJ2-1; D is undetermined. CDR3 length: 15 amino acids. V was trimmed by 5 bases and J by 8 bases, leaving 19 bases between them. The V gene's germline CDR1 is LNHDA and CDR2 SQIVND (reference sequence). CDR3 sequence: CASSLGYSPIDEQFF. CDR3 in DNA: TGTGCCAGTAGTTTGGGGTACTCCCCGATTGATGAGCAGTTCTTC.

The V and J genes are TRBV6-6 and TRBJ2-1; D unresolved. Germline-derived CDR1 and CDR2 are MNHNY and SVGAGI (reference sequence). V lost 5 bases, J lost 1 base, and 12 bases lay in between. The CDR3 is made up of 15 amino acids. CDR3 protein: CASSAKAASYNEQFF. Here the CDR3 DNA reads TGTGCCAGCAGTGCTAAGGCTGCATCCTACAATGAGCAGTTCTTC.

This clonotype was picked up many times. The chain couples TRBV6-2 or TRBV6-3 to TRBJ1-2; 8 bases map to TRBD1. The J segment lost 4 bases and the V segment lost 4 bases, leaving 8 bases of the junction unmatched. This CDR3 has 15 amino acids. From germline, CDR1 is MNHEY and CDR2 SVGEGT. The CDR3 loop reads CASSWRDRLAYGYTF. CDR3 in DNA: TGTGCCAGCAGTTGGCGGGACAGGCTCGCCTATGGCTACACCTTC.

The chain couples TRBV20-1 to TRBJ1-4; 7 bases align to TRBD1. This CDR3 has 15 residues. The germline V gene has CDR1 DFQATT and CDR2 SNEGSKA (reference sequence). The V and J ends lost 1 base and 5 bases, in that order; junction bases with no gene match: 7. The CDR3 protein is CSARGVTGLNEKLFF. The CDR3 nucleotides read TGCAGTGCTAGAGGAGTGACAGGGCTGAATGAAAAACTGTTTTTT.

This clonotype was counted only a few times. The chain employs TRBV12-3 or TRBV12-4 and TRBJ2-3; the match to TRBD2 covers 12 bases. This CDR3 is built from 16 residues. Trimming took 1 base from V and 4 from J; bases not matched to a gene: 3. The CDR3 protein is CASSLVLAGGSDTQYF. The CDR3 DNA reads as TGTGCCAGCAGTTTAGTACTAGCGGGAGGATCAGATACGCAGTATTTT.

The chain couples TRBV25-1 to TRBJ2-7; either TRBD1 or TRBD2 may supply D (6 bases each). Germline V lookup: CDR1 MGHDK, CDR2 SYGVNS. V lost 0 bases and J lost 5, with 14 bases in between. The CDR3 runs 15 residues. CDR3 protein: CASSEYGGREDEQYF. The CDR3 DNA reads TGTGCCAGCAGTGAATATGGGGGCAGGGAGGACGAGCAGTACTTC.

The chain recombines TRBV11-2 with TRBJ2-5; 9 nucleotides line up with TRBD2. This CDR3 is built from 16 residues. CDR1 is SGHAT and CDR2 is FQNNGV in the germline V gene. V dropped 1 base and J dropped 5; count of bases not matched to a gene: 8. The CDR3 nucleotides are TGTGCCAGCAGCTTAGCTCGGCTAGCGGGATCTGAGACCCAGTACTTC. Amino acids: CASSLARLAGSETQYF.

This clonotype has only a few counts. CDR3 region: CSVLGNEQFF. Here the CDR3 DNA reads TGCAGCGTTCTTGGAAATGAGCAGTTCTTC. The V and J genes are TRBV29-1 and TRBJ2-1; no clear D. The CDR3 totals 10 residues. Trimming took 5 bases from V and 7 from J, leaving 6 bases between them. Per the germline V gene, CDR1 is SQVTM and CDR2 is ANQGSEA.

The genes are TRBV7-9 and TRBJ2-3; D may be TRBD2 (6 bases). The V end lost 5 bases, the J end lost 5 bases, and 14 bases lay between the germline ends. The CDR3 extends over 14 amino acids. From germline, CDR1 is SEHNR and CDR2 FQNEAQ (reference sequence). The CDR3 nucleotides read TGTGCCAGCAGCCCCGGGCGGGATCGAGATACGCAGTATTTT. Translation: CASSPGRDRDTQYF.

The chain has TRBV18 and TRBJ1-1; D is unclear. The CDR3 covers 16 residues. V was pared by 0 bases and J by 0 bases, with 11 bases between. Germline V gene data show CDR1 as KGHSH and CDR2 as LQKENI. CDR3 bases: TGTGCCAGCTCACCACCTTCCTTATCGGTGAACACTGAAGCTTTCTTT. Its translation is CASSPPSLSVNTEAFF.

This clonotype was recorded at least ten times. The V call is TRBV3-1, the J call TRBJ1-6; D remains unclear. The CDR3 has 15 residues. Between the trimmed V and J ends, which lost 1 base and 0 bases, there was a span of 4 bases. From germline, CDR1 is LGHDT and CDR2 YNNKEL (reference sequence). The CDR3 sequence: CASSQVSSYNSPLHF. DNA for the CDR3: TGTGCCAGCAGCCAAGTAAGCTCCTATAATTCACCCCTCCACTTT.

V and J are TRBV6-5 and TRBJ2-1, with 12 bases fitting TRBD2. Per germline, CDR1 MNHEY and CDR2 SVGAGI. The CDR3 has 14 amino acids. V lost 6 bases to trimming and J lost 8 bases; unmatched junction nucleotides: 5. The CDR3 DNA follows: TGTGCCAGCAGCCTAGCGGGAGGGAGGTATGAGCAGTTCTTC. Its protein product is CASSLAGGRYEQFF.

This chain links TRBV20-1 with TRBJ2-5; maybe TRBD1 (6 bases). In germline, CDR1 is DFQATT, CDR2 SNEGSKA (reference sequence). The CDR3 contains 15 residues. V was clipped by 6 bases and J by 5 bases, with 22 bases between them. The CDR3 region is CSAFRLDSWGETQYF. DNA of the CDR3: TGCAGTGCATTCCGCCTGGACAGTTGGGGGGAGACCCAGTACTTC.

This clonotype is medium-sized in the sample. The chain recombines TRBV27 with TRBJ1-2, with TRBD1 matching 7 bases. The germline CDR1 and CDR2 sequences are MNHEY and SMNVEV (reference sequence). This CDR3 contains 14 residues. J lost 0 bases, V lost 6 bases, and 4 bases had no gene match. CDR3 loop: CASRGTVTNYGYTF. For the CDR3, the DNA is TGTGCCAGCAGGGGGACAGTGACTAACTATGGCTACACCTTC.

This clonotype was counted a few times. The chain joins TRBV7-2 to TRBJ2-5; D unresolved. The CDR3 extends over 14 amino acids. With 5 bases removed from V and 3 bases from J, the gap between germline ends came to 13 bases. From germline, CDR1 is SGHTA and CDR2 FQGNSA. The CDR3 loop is CASSPYTSKETQYF. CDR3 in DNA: TGTGCCAGCAGCCCCTATACCAGTAAAGAGACCCAGTACTTC.

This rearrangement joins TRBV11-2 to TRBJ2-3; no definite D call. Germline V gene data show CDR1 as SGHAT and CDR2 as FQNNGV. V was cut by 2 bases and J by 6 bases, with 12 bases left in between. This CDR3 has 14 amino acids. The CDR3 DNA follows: TGTGCCAGCAGCTTATCCTGGACCGGTGATACGCAGTATTTT. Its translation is CASSLSWTGDTQYF.

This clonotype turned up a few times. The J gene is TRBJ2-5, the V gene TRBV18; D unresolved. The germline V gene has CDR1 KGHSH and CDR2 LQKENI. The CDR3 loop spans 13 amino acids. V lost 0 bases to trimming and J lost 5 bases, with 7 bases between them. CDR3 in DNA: TGTGCCAGCTCACCACCAGGATTGGAGACCCAGTACTTC. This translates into CASSPPGLETQYF. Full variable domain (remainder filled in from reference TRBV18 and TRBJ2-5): NAGVMQNPRHLVRRRGQEARLRCSPMKGHSHVYWYRQLPEEGLKFMVYLQKENIIDESGMPKERFSAEFPKEGPSILRIQQVVRGDSAAYFCASSPPGLETQYFGPGTRLLVL.